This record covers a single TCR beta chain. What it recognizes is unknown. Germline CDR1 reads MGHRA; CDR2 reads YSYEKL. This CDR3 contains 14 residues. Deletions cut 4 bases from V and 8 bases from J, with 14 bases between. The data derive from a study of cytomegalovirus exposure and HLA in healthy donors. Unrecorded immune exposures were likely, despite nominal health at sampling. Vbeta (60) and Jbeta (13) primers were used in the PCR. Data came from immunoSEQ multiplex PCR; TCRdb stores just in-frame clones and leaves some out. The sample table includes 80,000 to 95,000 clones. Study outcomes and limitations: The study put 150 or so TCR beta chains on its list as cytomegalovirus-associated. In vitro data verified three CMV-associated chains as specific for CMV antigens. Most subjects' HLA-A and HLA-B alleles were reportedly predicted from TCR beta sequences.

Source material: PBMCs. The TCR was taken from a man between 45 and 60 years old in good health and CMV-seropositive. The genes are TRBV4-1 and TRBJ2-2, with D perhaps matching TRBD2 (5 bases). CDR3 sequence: CASSPRTGFGELFF. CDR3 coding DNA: TGCGCCAGCAGCCCACGTACGGGGTTTGGGGAGCTGTTTTTT.